The 9 T cell receptor beta chains below were found in one sample sequenced in a study of T cells in Graves' hyperthyroidism and ophthalmopathy. Amplified TCR beta CDR3 regions came from RNA transcripts. TCR CDR3 regions were first amplified by RT-PCR with HTBI primers. TCRdb re-called the multiplex PCR reads with MiXCR, one entry per CDR3 protein. The sample includes about 570,000 distinct CDR3 sequences, 40% to 55% seen only once; the top ten take around 20%. The sequenced sample was peripheral blood or thyroid tissue (not recorded which). Source of these receptors: an adult woman with Graves' disease, either hyperthyroidism or ophthalmopathy (not recorded which).

About this clonotype itself: Mismatch with germline at one junction end may stem from a read error. The chain recombines TRBV7-7 with TRBJ1-5; D is perhaps TRBD1 (5 bases). The CDR3 extends over 15 amino acids. Germline V gives CDR1 SSHAT, CDR2 FNYEAQ (reference sequence). The CDR3 DNA follows: TGTGCTAGCAGCTTAGTGGGCCAGGGTTCGGAGACCCAGCATTTT. It specifies CASSLVGQGSETQHF.

This clonotype came up many times. This chain connects TRBV15 to TRBJ2-2; TRBD2 matches 7 bases. The junction had 11 bases not matched to a gene; V was cut back by 0 bases and J by 7 bases. Germline V gene data show CDR1 as LNHNV and CDR2 as YYDKDF (reference sequence). CDR3 length: 17 residues. CDR3 bases: TGTGCCACCAGCAGAGAGGGGGGGAGGGTGTCGATCGGGGAGCTGTTTTTT. Residues: CATSREGGRVSIGELFF.

The chain combines TRBV7-9 with TRBJ2-7; 10 positions match TRBD1. The trim removed 6 bases at V and 5 bases at J, leaving 10 bases unmatched. The germline gives CDR1 SEHNR, CDR2 FQNEAQ (reference sequence). The CDR3 consists of 15 residues. In DNA form, the CDR3 reads TGTGCCAGCAGTGCTCCCGGACAGGGGGGAAACGAGCAGTACTTC. Translating gives CASSAPGQGGNEQYF.

This chain connects TRBV27 to TRBJ1-6; D is ambiguous. Germline V gene data show CDR1 as MNHEY and CDR2 as SMNVEV (reference sequence). Trimming took off 4 bases at V and 5 bases at J, with 18 bases between the two ends. The CDR3 is 17 residues long. The DNA for the CDR3 is TGTGCCAGCAGTTCCCAGGAGAGGATTTTCAATAATTCACCCCTCCACTTT. Translating it yields CASSSQERIFNNSPLHF.

This rearrangement joins TRBV6-4 to TRBJ2-2, with 8 positions matching TRBD2. CDR3 length equals 14 residues. Looked up from germline, CDR1 is MRHNA and CDR2 is SNTAGT. V lost 7 bases, J lost 5 bases, and 6 bases stayed unmatched. This CDR3 reads CASTGTSRTGELFF. CDR3 in DNA: TGTGCCAGCACCGGGACTAGTAGAACCGGGGAGCTGTTTTTT.

This clonotype came up many times. This chain uses TRBV7-3 with TRBJ1-1; no clear D gene. Germline values: CDR1 SGHTA, CDR2 FQGTGA. V was shortened by 3 bases and J by 5 bases, with 13 bases between the two germline ends. CDR3 length: 14 amino acids. The CDR3, as DNA: TGTGCCAGCAGCTTGGGCACCCCGGGGACTGAAGCTTTCTTT. It yields the protein CASSLGTPGTEAFF.

The gene calls are TRBV20-1 and TRBJ2-7, with 8 bases lining up with TRBD1. The CDR3 spans 11 residues. Trimming cost V 5 bases and J 9 bases; bases outside gene matches: 6. Germline CDR1 reads DFQATT; CDR2 reads SNEGSKA (reference sequence). The CDR3 DNA reads TGCAGTGCTGCCTCCGGGACAGGGCAGTACTTC. This translates into CSAASGTGQYF.

With regard to this clonotype: A much larger clone lies one base from this, so it may be a read error. The conserved phenylalanine or tryptophan is not found at the CDR3 terminus, so this likely reflects a read error. The chain joins TRBV3-1 to TRBJ1-1, with D uncertain. CDR3 length: 16 residues. The germline V gene has CDR1 LGHDT and CDR2 YNNKEL (reference sequence). V lost 0 bases and J lost 2, with 13 bases in between. The CDR3: CASSQDYISVNTEAFL. CDR3 nucleotide sequence: TGTGCCAGCAGCCAAGATTACATCAGTGTTAACACTGAAGCTTTCCTT.

This clonotype was counted many times. This sequence joins TRBV15 and TRBJ1-1; D gene ambiguous. Trimming shortened V by 7 bases and J by 2 bases, and 14 bases separated the two germline ends. Germline V gene lookup returns CDR1 LNHNV and CDR2 YYDKDF (reference sequence). The CDR3 spans 14 residues. The CDR3 sequence is CATKWGLSNTEAFF. The CDR3 DNA sequence: TGTGCCACCAAATGGGGTTTGTCAAACACTGAAGCTTTCTTT.